The next 9 T cell receptor beta chains were all read from a single sample in a study of monozygotic twins with inflammatory bowel disease. TCRdb re-called the 5' RACE reads; one entry per CDR3 protein, DNA not given. The sample totals under 200,000 distinct CDR3 sequences. What was sequenced was blood. These receptors were taken from a human donor with ulcerative colitis or Crohn's disease, or a healthy co-twin of an affected twin (not recorded which).

The genes are TRBV6-6 and TRBJ1-2. Germline values: CDR1 MNHNY, CDR2 SVGAGI (reference sequence). CDR3 length: 11 residues. CDR3 protein: CASRPNYGYTF.

The CDR3 loop is CASSPTPGQGALYSNQPQHF. This chain uses TRBV18 with TRBJ1-5; TCRdb selects TRBD1, and the lack of DNA leaves this call unchecked. Germline-derived CDR1 and CDR2 are KGHSH and LQKENI. The CDR3 consists of 20 residues.

The chain uses TRBV6-4 and TRBJ1-6; TCRdb proposes TRBD1, but this gene call is untestable without DNA. CDR1 MRHNA and CDR2 SNTAGT come from the germline V gene. The length of the CDR3 is 13 residues. This CDR3 reads CATRDSLNSPLHF.

V gene TRBV29-1 combines with J gene TRBJ1-3. This CDR3 region has 14 residues. Germline values: CDR1 SQVTM, CDR2 ANQGSEA. CDR3 amino acids: CSVVLPYSGNTIYF.

The CDR3 reads CATKVWTGDNYNEQFF. This sequence joins TRBV19 and TRBJ2-1; TCRdb's assignment of TRBD1 cannot be checked, as there is no DNA. CDR1 and CDR2 from the germline V gene are LNHDA and SQIVND (reference sequence). This CDR3 region has 16 residues.

The CDR3 loop reads CSVVGGPKVDRNTEAFF. This sequence joins TRBV29-1 and TRBJ1-1. CDR1 and CDR2 (germline): SQVTM, ANQGSEA. CDR3 length: 17 residues.

The chain has TRBV20-1 and TRBJ2-7; checking the TCRdb D call of TRBD1 is not possible without DNA. The CDR3 has 15 residues. Germline loops: CDR1 DFQATT, CDR2 SNEGSKA (reference sequence). CDR3 residues: CSARGQGVSPYEQYF.

The chain combines TRBV4-2 with TRBJ1-2; the TCRdb D gene call, TRBD1, has no DNA to confirm it. The CDR3 sequence is 15 residues long. Germline V gene data show CDR1 as LGHNA and CDR2 as YNFKEQ. This chain's CDR3 is CASSQVGTGGNGYTF.

The gene calls are TRBV6-1 and TRBJ2-7; TCRdb reports TRBD1, a call that lacks DNA to check it against. This CDR3 is built from 15 residues. Germline V CDR1 and CDR2: MNHNS, SASEGT. The CDR3 reads CASKIRGTSSYEQYF.